The 10 T cell receptor beta chains reported below all come from one sample, sequenced in a study of Ad26.COV2.S vaccination and SARS-CoV-2 variants. Assay: immunoSEQ multiplex PCR; the TCRdb copy retains only in-frame clones and omits some. The repertoire consists of approximately 340,000 clones, with about 91% occurring once and the leading ten covering roughly 3.9%. The material was peripheral blood, obtained after recovery from COVID-19. Every receptor here comes from a human donor who had recovered from COVID-19.

V is TRBV7-9 and J is TRBJ1-2; D is ambiguous. V gave up 1 base and J gave up 4 bases, with 13 bases separating them. The CDR3 sequence is 15 residues long. CDR1 is SEHNR, CDR2 FQNEAQ, per germline (reference sequence). DNA of the CDR3: TGTGCCAGCAGCTTAGGGGCGCTGGGATCCTATGGCTACACCTTC. This encodes CASSLGALGSYGYTF.

The chain has TRBV19 and TRBJ1-2; unclear D gene. The germline CDR1 and CDR2 sequences are LNHDA and SQIVND (reference sequence). V was clipped by 10 bases and J by 3 bases, with 12 bases between them. CDR3 length equals 12 residues. The CDR3 region is CATTAGDYGYTF. DNA for the CDR3: TGTGCCACCACGGCCGGGGACTATGGCTACACCTTC.

This chain uses TRBV18 with TRBJ1-4; maybe TRBD1 (6 bases). CDR1 is KGHSH, CDR2 LQKENI, per germline. Trimming took 5 bases from V and 5 from J, leaving 15 bases between them. This CDR3 has 15 residues. The CDR3 reads CASSGGGGGNEKLFF. In DNA, the CDR3 is TGTGCCAGCTCAGGCGGAGGCGGGGGCAATGAAAAACTGTTTTTT.

V usage is TRBV5-6 and J usage is TRBJ1-2; 7 bases align to TRBD1. The V gene end was trimmed by 4 bases and the J gene end by 8 bases; junction bases not matched to a gene: 5. The CDR3 has 12 amino acids. Germline lookup yields CDR1 SGHDT and CDR2 YYEEEE. The CDR3 coding sequence is TGTGCCAGCAGCACCAGGGGGTCGGGCTACACCTTC. Its protein product is CASSTRGSGYTF.

Comment on this clone: The sample contains more than one DNA sequence encoding this CDR3. The chain links TRBV18 to TRBJ2-5, with TRBD1 matching over 7 bases. The length of the CDR3 is 13 residues. V trimming: 6 bases; J trimming: 4 bases; junction bases outside the gene matches: 5. CDR1 and CDR2 (germline): KGHSH, LQKENI. The chain's CDR3 is CASSPRDRETQYF. The CDR3 bases are TGTGCCAGCTCTCCCCGGGACAGAGAGACCCAGTACTTC.

Regarding this clone: Other DNA sequences in the same sample also yield this CDR3. The rearrangement uses TRBV20-1 and TRBJ1-2, with D possibly being TRBD1 (5 bases). Per germline, CDR1 DFQATT and CDR2 SNEGSKA (reference sequence). The CDR3 has 11 residues. Between the trimmed V and J ends, which lost 1 base and 6 bases, there was a span of 6 bases. The CDR3 spells CSARGGDGYTF. In nucleotides, the CDR3 is TGCAGTGCTAGAGGGGGGGATGGCTACACCTTC.

In its sample, this clone was seen once. V is TRBV30 and J is TRBJ1-5; unclear D gene. Between the trimmed V and J ends, which lost 3 bases and 5 bases, there was a span of 5 bases. There are 11 residues in the CDR3. Germline CDR1 GTSNPN, CDR2 SVGIG (reference sequence). The DNA of the CDR3 is TGTGCCTGGAGGAGATATCAGCCCCAGCATTTT. This codes for CAWRRYQPQHF. The complete variable domain, with remaining parts taken from reference TRBV30 and TRBJ1-5, reads SQTIHQWPATLVQPVGSPLSLECTVEGTSNPNLYWYRQAAGRGLQLLFYSVGIGQISSEVPQNLSASRPQDRQFILSSKKLLLSDSGFYLCAWRRYQPQHFGDGTRLSIL.

This chain joins TRBV27 and TRBJ2-6, with D unresolved. The CDR3 is 18 amino acids. Trimming stripped 6 bases from V and 0 bases from J, with 18 bases between. CDR1 is MNHEY and CDR2 is SMNVEV in the germline V gene (reference sequence). CDR3 residues: CASRPTMSGDSGANVLTF. The CDR3 nucleotides are TGTGCCAGCAGACCCACTATGTCCGGTGACTCTGGGGCCAACGTCCTGACTTTC.

The chain couples TRBV2 to TRBJ1-5; 12 bases are a match to TRBD1. With 5 bases clipped from V and 3 bases from J, the junction kept 5 bases outside the gene matches. Germline loops: CDR1 SNHLY, CDR2 FYNNEI. The CDR3 loop spans 16 amino acids. CDR3 residues: CASSSGQGAPNQPQHF. The CDR3 DNA sequence: TGTGCCAGCAGTTCGGGACAGGGGGCCCCCAATCAGCCCCAGCATTTT.

V gene TRBV5-1 combines with J gene TRBJ2-3, with a tentative D call TRBD2 (7 bases). Germline V lookup: CDR1 SGHRS, CDR2 YFSETQ. The CDR3 covers 17 residues. V dropped 5 bases and J dropped 3 bases, with 22 bases sitting between them. CDR3 amino acids: CASSYLGGPRETDTQYF. CDR3 coding DNA: TGCGCCAGCAGTTATCTCGGGGGGCCTCGTGAAACAGATACGCAGTATTTT. Full variable domain (outside the CDR3, taken from reference TRBV5-1 and TRBJ2-3): KAGVTQTPRYLIKTRGQQVTLSCSPISGHRSVSWYQQTPGQGLQFLFEYFSETQRNKGNFPGRFSGRQFSNSRSEMNVSTLELGDSALYLCASSYLGGPRETDTQYFGPGTRLTVL.